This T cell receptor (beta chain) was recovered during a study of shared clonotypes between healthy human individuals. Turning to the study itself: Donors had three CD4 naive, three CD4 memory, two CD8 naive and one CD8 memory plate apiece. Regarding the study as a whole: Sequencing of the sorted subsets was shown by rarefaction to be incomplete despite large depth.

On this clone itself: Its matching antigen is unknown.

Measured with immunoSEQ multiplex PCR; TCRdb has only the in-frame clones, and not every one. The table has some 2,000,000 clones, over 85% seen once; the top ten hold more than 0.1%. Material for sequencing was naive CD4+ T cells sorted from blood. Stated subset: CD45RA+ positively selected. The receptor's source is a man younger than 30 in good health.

The CDR3 DNA reads as TGTGCCAGCAGCCCGGGGACTAGCGGGAGCTATAATGAGCAGTTCTTC. It translates to CASSPGTSGSYNEQFF. J is TRBJ2-1 and V is TRBV9; 14 bases agree with TRBD2. The germline CDR1 and CDR2 sequences are SGDLS and YYNGEE. This CDR3 is 16 amino acids long. Trimming removed 4 bases from V and 7 bases from J; junction bases left unmatched: 7.